This TCR beta chain is drawn from a study of T cell responses to AZD1222 COVID-19 vaccine. This CDR3 is 15 amino acids long. The germline gives CDR1 SGDLS, CDR2 YYNGEE. V was cut by 0 bases and J by 3 bases, with 12 bases left in between. Sequencing was performed with immunoSEQ multiplex PCR; in TCRdb, only in-frame clones are kept and a portion is missing. The data show roughly 120,000 clones, with 86% seen just once and around 17% held by the top ten. The source was peripheral blood, collected 28 days after the second AZD1222 dose. This receptor was obtained from an adult who received the AZD1222 COVID-19 vaccine. This chain joins TRBV9 and TRBJ1-2; no definite D call. The CDR3 DNA follows: TGTGCCAGCAGCGTAGCTGGCAACTTATACTATGGCTACACCTTC. Protein: CASSVAGNLYYGYTF.